The 3 T cell receptor beta chains listed next were all sequenced from one sample in a study of blood T cell repertoires in COVID-19. The protocol was immunoSEQ multiplex PCR, while the TCRdb copy is restricted to in-frame clones and leaves out a portion. The sample carries under 150,000 clones, 70% to 90% recorded once. Sequencing was performed on peripheral blood. The receptor source for this set is a woman aged 60-75 years with COVID-19, enrolled during active disease.

Worth noting for this clone: Other DNA sequences in the sample encode the same CDR3. The rearrangement joins TRBV7-3 to TRBJ1-2, with TRBD1 as a possible D gene (5 bases). Germline V gene sequence: CDR1 SGHTA, CDR2 FQGTGA. With 5 bases removed from V and 7 bases from J, the gap between germline ends came to 8 bases. The CDR3 spans 11 residues. CDR3: CASSQGGGYTF. CDR3 bases: TGTGCCAGCAGCCAGGGAGGTGGCTACACCTTC.

The chain uses TRBV2 and TRBJ1-2, with D possibly being TRBD1 (6 bases). The CDR3 has 15 residues. V was shortened by 6 bases and J by 3 bases, with 17 bases between the two germline ends. Germline assignment: CDR1 SNHLY and CDR2 FYNNEI. The CDR3 reads CASRLEGGQYYGYTF. In DNA form, the CDR3 reads TGTGCCAGCAGACTCGAGGGGGGGCAATACTATGGCTACACCTTC.

The V and J genes are TRBV2 and TRBJ2-1, with 10 bases fitting TRBD1. Germline V CDR1 and CDR2: SNHLY, FYNNEI. The CDR3 consists of 14 residues. After removal of 5 bases from V and 9 bases from J, the junction contained 7 bases not matched to a gene. In DNA form, the CDR3 reads TGTGCCAGCAGTCCTCGACAGGGGGCAGGTGAGCAGTTCTTC. Translating gives CASSPRQGAGEQFF.